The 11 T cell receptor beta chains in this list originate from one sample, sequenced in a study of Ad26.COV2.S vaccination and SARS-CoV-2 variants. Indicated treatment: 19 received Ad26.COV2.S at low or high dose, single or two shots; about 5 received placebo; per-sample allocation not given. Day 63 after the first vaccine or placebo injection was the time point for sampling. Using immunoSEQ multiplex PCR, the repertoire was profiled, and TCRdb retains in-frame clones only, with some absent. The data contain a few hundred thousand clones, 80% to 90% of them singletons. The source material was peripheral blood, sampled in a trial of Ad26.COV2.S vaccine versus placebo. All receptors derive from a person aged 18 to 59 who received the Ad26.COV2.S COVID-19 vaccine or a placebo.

CDR3 sequence: CASRGLAGTDTQYF. The CDR3 nucleotides read TGTGCCAGCAGAGGACTAGCGGGGACAGATACGCAGTATTTT. The gene calls are TRBV6-5 and TRBJ2-3; TRBD2 agrees at 12 bases. The length of the CDR3 is 14 residues. The ends lost 6 bases at V and 3 bases at J; junction bases unmatched: 1. The germline V gene encodes CDR1 MNHEY and CDR2 SVGAGI.

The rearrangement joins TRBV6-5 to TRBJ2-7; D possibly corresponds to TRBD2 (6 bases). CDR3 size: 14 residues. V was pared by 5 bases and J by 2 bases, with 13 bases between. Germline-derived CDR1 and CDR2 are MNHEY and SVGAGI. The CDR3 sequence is CASSRAGTAYEQYF. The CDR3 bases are TGTGCCAGCAGTAGGGCGGGGACTGCCTACGAGCAGTACTTC.

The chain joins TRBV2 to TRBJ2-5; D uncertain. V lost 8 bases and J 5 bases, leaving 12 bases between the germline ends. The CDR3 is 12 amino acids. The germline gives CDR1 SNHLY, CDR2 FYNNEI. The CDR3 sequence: CASADLEETQYF. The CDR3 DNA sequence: TGTGCCAGCGCTGATCTTGAGGAGACCCAGTACTTC.

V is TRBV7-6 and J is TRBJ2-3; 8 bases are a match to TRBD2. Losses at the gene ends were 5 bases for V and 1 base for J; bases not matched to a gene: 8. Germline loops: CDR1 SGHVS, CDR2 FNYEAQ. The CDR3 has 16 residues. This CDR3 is CASSREGRARTDTQYF. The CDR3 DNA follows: TGTGCCAGCAGCCGGGAGGGGAGGGCCCGCACAGATACGCAGTATTTT. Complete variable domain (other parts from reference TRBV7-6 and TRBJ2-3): GAGVSQSPRYKVTKRGQDVALRCDPISGHVSLYWYRQALGQGPEFLTYFNYEAQQDKSGLPNDRFSAERPEGSISTLTIQRTEQRDSAMYRCASSREGRARTDTQYFGPGTRLTVL.

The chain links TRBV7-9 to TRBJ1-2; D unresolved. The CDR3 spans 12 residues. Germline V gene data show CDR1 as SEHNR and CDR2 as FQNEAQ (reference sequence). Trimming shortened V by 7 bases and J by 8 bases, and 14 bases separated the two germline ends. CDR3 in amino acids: CASTDQAEGYTF. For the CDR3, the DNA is TGTGCCAGCACCGATCAGGCGGAGGGCTACACCTTC.

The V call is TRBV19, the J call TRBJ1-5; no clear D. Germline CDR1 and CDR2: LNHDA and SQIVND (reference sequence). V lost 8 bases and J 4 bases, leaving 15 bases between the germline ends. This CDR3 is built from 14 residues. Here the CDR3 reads CASSEGGRNQPQHF. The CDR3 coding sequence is TGTGCCAGTTCCGAAGGTGGGAGGAATCAGCCCCAGCATTTT.

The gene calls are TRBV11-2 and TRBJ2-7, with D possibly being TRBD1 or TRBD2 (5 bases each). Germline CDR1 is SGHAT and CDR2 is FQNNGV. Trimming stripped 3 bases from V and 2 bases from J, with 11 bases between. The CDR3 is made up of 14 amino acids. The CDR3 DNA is TGTGCCAGCAGCTTCGGGGCTGCCCCCTACGAGCAGTACTTC. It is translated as CASSFGAAPYEQYF.

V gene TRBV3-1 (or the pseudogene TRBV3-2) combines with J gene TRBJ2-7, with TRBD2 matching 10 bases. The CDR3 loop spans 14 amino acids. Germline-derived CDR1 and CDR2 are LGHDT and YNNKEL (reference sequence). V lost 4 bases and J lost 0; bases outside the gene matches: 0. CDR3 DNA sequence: TGTGCCAGCAGCCGGACTAGCGGCTCCTACGAGCAGTACTTC. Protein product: CASSRTSGSYEQYF.

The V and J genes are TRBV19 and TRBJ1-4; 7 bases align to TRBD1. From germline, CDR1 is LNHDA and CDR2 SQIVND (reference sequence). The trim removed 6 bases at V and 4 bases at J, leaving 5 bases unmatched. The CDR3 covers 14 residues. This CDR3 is CASSGTANNEKLFF. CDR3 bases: TGTGCCAGTAGCGGGACAGCCAATAATGAAAAACTGTTTTTT.

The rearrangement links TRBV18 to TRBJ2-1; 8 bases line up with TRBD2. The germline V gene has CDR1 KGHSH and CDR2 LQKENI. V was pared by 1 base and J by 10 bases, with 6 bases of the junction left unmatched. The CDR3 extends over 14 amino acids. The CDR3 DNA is TGTGCCAGCTCACCACAGCGGGAGCATCGCGAGCAGTTCTTC. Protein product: CASSPQREHREQFF.

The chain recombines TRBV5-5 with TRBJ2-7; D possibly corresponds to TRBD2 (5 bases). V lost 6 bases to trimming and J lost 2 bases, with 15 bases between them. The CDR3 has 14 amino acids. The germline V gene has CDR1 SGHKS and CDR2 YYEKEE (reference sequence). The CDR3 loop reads CASTPRAPTYEQYF. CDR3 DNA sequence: TGTGCCAGCACCCCGAGGGCGCCAACCTACGAGCAGTACTTC.